Listed below are T cell receptor beta chains from one sample, sequenced in a study of blood T cell repertoires in COVID-19. Here immunoSEQ multiplex PCR was the method, and the copy in TCRdb shows in-frame clones only, minus some. This repertoire shows about 77,000 clones, about 88% found once; its top ten account for 15% to 20%. Input material: peripheral blood. The receptors were gathered from a woman older than 75 with active or convalescent COVID-19. Each CDR3 is given with its conserved first and last residue. The D gene is left open where the match is weak. Where a row states a size, it is once, few, many or the class of an expanded clone; other rows omit it.

clone_size j_call v_call d_call cdr3_nt cdr3_aa
- TRBJ1-2 TRBV6-5 - TGTGCCAGCAGTCCTCGCCCGGTTGGCTATGGCTACACCTTC CASSPRPVGYGYTF
- TRBJ1-1 TRBV3-1/TRBV3-2 - TGTGCCAGCAGCCAAGTAATGTCCTCTGAAGCTTTCTTT CASSQVMSSEAFF
- TRBJ1-3 TRBV4-2 - TGTGCCAGCAGCCAAGATCCGGTCCCGTTCTCTGGAAACACCATATATTTT CASSQDPVPFSGNTIYF
- TRBJ2-3 TRBV28 TRBD2 TGTGCCAGCAGTTCCGGGACTAGGAACACAGATACGCAGTATTTT CASSSGTRNTDTQYF
- TRBJ2-7 TRBV19 TRBD1 TGTGCCAGTAGTATGGGACAGGGGGCATACGAGCAGTACTTC CASSMGQGAYEQYF
- TRBJ2-2 TRBV7-2 TRBD2 TGTGCCAGCAGCTTTGGTAGCGGGGGGAACACCGGGGAGCTGTTTTTT CASSFGSGGNTGELFF
- TRBJ2-1 TRBV9 - TGTGCCAGCAGCGGGGGGGCCTACAATGAGCAGTTCTTC CASSGGAYNEQFF
- TRBJ1-1 TRBV3-1/TRBV3-2 - TGTGCCAGCAGTCAAGAAGGCAGGGGTGGTGAAGCTTTCTTT CASSQEGRGGEAFF
- TRBJ2-2 TRBV6-5 - TGTGCCAGCGGAGTGGCAGCGAACACCGGGGAGCTGTTTTTT CASGVAANTGELFF
- TRBJ2-7 TRBV6-1 TRBD1 TGTGCCAGCAGTGATATAGGACAGGGATCCTACGAGCAGTACTTC CASSDIGQGSYEQYF
- TRBJ1-4 TRBV7-7 - TGTGCCGCATGGAGCCGTAATGAAAAACTGTTTTTT CAAWSRNEKLFF
few TRBJ2-1 TRBV24-1 - TGTGCCACCGAGTATCTCAATGAGCAGTTCTTC CATEYLNEQFF
- TRBJ1-2 TRBV28 - TGTGCCAGCAGTTTTGGGATGGCGGGCTATGGCTACACCTTC CASSFGMAGYGYTF
- TRBJ1-6 TRBV5-1 - TGCGCCAGCAGCTTACAGGGCGGGAATTCACCCCTCCACTTT CASSLQGGNSPLHF
- TRBJ1-1 TRBV9 TRBD1 TGTGCCAGCAGCACACGGACAGGGGAAAACACTGAAGCTTTCTTT CASSTRTGENTEAFF
- TRBJ1-2 TRBV10-3 - TGTGCCATCAGTGAGCCGGTTATGGCAGGGGAAGGCTACACCTTC CAISEPVMAGEGYTF
- TRBJ1-6 TRBV5-6 TRBD1 TGTGCCAGCAGCTTAGACAGGGCGAGTAATTCACCCCTCCACTTT CASSLDRASNSPLHF
few TRBJ1-5 TRBV25-1 - TGTGCCAGCAGTTGGGGCGTCAATCAGCCCCAGCATTTT CASSWGVNQPQHF
- TRBJ2-7 TRBV6-2/TRBV6-3 TRBD2 TGTGCCAGCAGTTCCGGCGGGGGGGGCTCCTACGAGCAGTACTTC CASSSGGGGSYEQYF
- TRBJ2-3 TRBV5-8 TRBD2 TGTGCCAGCAGCCCACGACCGGGACTAGCTAGGGCCACAGATACGCAGTATTTT CASSPRPGLARATDTQYF
- TRBJ2-5 TRBV6-5 TRBD2 TGTGCCAGCAGCCGGGGACTAGCGGGAATGGAGACCCAGTACTTC CASSRGLAGMETQYF
- TRBJ1-2 TRBV28 - TGTGCCAGTTTACAAGATAATGGCTACACCTTC CASLQDNGYTF